What follows is one TCR beta chain and its context. This sample stems from a study of blood T cell repertoires in COVID-19. Repertoires were generated with immunoSEQ multiplex PCR, while TCRdb's copy carries only in-frame clones and drops some. Of approximately 320,000 clones listed, approximately 89% are singletons. The CDR3 loop spans 16 amino acids. V lost 0 bases and J 3 bases, leaving 16 bases between the germline ends. The germline V gene encodes CDR1 SGHRS and CDR2 YFSETQ. The V gene is TRBV5-1, the J gene TRBJ2-7, with a tentative D call TRBD2 (5 bases). The TCR originated in a young woman with COVID-19, enrolled during active disease. The sequenced sample consisted of peripheral blood. In nucleotides, the CDR3 is TGCGCCAGCAGCTTGGAGTCTGGGCGGGCTTACTACGAGCAGTACTTC. It encodes CASSLESGRAYYEQYF.